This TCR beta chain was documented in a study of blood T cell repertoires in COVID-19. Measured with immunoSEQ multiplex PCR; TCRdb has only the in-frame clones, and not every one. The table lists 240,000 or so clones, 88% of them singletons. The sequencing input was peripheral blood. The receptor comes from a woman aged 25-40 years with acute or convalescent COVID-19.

The CDR3 loop reads CASSDGQLISYEQYF. In DNA, the CDR3 is TGTGCCAGCAGCGACGGACAGCTGATCTCCTACGAGCAGTACTTC. The V and J genes are TRBV11-2 and TRBJ2-7; tentative D call: TRBD1 (6 bases). The germline V and J ends were trimmed by 5 bases and 0 bases, with 14 bases remaining between them. The CDR3 consists of 15 residues. Per the germline V gene, CDR1 is SGHAT and CDR2 is FQNNGV.